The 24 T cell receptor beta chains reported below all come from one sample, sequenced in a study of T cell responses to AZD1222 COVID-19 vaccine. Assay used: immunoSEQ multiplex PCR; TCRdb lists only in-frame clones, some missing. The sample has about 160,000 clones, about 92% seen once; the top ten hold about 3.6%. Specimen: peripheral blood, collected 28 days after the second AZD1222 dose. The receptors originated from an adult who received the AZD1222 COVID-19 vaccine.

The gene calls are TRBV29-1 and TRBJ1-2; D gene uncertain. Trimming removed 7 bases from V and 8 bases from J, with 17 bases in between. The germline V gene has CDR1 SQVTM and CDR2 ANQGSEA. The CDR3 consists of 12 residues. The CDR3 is CSAGHQSGGYTF. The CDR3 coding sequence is TGCAGCGCCGGTCACCAGTCCGGGGGCTACACCTTC.

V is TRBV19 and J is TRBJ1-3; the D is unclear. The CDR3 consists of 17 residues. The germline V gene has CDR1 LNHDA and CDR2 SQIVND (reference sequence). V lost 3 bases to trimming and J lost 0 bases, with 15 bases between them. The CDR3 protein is CASSIPLGSFSGNTIYF. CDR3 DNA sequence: TGTGCCAGTAGTATCCCACTTGGGTCCTTCTCTGGAAACACCATATATTTT.

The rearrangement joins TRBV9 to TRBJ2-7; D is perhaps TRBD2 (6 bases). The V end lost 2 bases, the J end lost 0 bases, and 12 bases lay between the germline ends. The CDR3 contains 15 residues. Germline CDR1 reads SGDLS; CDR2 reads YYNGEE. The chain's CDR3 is CASSVGGGYSYEQYF. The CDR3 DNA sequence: TGTGCCAGCAGCGTTGGGGGAGGTTACTCCTACGAGCAGTACTTC.

CDR3 amino acids: CASSLTGTVNYGYTF. The DNA for the CDR3 is TGTGCCAGCAGTTTAACCGGGACGGTGAACTATGGCTACACCTTC. The V gene is TRBV28, the J gene TRBJ1-2; D may be TRBD1 (5 bases). The V gene lost 2 bases and the J gene lost 2 bases, with 12 bases spanning the gap. Germline loops: CDR1 MDHEN, CDR2 SYDVKM. CDR3 length: 15 amino acids.

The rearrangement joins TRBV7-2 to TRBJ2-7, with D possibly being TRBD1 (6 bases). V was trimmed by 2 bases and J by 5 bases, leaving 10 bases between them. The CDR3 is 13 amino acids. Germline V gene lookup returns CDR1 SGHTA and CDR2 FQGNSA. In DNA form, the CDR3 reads TGTGCCAGCAGCTTATACAGGGTCCACGAGCAGTACTTC. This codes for CASSLYRVHEQYF.

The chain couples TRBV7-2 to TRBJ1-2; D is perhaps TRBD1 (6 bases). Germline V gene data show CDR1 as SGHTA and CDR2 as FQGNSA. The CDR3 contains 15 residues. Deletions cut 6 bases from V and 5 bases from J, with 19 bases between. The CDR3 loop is CASRPGGALEYGYTF. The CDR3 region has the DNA TGTGCCAGCAGACCGGGGGGGGCGCTGGAGTATGGCTACACCTTC.

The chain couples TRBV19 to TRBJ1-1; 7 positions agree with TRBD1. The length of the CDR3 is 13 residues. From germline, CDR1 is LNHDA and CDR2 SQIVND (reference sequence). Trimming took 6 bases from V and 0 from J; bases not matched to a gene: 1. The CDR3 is CASSDRVNTEAFF. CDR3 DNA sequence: TGTGCCAGTAGCGACAGGGTGAACACTGAAGCTTTCTTT.

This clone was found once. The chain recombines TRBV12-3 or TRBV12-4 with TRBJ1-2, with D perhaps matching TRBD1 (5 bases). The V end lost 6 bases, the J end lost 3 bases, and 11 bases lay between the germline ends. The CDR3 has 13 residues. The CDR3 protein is CASSPQVHYGYTF. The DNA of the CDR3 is TGTGCCAGCAGCCCACAGGTGCACTATGGCTACACCTTC.

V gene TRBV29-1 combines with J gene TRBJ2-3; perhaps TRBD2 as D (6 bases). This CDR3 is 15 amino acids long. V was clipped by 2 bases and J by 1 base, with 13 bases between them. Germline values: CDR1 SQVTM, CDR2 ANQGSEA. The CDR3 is CSVERTAGRTDTQYF. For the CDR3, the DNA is TGCAGCGTTGAACGTACAGCGGGTCGCACAGATACGCAGTATTTT.

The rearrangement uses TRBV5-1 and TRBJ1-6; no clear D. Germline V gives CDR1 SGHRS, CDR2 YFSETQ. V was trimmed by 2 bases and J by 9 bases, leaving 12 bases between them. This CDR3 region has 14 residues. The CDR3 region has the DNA TGCGCCAGCAGCTTTGAAAGGCTCTCTTCACCCCTCCACTTT. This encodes CASSFERLSSPLHF.

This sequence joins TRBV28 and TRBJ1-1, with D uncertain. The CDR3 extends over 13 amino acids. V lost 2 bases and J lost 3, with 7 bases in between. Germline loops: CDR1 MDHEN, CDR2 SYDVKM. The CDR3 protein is CASSLRADTEAFF. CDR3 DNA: TGTGCCAGCAGTTTAAGGGCGGACACTGAAGCTTTCTTT.

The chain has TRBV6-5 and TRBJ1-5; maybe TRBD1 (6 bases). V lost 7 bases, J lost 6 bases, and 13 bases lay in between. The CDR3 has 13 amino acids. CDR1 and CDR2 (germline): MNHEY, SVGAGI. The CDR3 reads CASTRQEGQPQHF. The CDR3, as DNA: TGTGCCAGCACTAGACAGGAGGGTCAGCCCCAGCATTTT.

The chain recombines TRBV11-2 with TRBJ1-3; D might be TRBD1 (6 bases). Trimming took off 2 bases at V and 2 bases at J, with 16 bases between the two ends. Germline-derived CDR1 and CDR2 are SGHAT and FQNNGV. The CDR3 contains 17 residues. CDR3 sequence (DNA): TGTGCCAGCAGCTTATTCGACAGGCGCAAGGCTGGAAACACCATATATTTT. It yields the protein CASSLFDRRKAGNTIYF. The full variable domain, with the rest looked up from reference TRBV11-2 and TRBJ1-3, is EAGVAQSPRYKIIEKRQSVAFWCNPISGHATLYWYQQILGQGPKLLIQFQNNGVVDDSQLPKDRFSAERLKGVDSTLKIQPAKLEDSAVYLCASSLFDRRKAGNTIYFGEGSWLTVV.

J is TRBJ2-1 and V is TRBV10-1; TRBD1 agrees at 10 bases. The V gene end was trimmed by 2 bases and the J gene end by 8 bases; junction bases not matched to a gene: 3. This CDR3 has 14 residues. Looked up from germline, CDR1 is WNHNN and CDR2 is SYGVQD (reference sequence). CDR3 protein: CASSEGTGDHEQFF. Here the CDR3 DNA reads TGCGCCAGCAGTGAGGGGACAGGGGACCATGAGCAGTTCTTC.

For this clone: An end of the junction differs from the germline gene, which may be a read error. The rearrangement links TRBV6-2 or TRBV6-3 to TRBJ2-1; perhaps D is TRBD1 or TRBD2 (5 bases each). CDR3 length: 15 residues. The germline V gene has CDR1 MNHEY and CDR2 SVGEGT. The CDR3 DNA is TGTGCCTGCAGTGGCATCGTGGGACCCCACGATGAGCAGTTCTTC. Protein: CACSGIVGPHDEQFF.

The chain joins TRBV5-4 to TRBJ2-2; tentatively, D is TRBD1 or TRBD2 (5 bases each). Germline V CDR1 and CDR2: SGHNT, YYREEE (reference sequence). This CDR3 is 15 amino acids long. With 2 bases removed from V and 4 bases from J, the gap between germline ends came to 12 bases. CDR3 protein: CASSLDGTGTGELFF. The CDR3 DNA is TGTGCCAGCAGCTTAGATGGGACCGGCACCGGGGAGCTGTTTTTT.

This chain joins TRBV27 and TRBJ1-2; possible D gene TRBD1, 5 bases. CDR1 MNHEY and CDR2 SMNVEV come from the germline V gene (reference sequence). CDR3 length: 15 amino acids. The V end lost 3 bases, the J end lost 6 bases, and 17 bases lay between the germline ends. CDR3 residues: CASSFRDGLAHGYTF. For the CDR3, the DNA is TGTGCCAGCAGTTTTCGGGACGGTCTTGCCCATGGCTACACCTTC.

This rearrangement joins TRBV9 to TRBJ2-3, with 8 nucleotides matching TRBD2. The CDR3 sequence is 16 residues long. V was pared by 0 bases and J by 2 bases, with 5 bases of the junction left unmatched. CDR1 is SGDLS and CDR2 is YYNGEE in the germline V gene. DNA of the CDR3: TGTGCCAGCAGCGTAGGTGGCGGGAGGAACACAGATACGCAGTATTTT. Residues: CASSVGGGRNTDTQYF.

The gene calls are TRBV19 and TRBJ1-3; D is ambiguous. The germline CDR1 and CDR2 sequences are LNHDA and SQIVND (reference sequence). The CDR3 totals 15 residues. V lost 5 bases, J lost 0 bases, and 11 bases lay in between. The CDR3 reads CASSARPISGNTIYF. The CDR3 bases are TGTGCCAGTAGTGCAAGACCGATCTCTGGAAACACCATATATTTT.

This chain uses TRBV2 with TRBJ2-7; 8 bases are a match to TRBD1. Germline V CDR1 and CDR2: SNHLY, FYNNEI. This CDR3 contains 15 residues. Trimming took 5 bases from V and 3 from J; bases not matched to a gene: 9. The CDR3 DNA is TGTGCCAGCAGTACGGACAGGGTGAATGTCTACGAGCAGTACTTC. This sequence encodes CASSTDRVNVYEQYF.

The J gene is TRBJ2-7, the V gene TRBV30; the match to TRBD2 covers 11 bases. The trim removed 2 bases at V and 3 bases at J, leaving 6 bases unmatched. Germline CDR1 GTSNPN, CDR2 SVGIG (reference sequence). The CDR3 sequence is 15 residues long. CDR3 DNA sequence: TGTGCCTGGAGTCCACTAGCGGGAGCCCACTACGAGCAGTACTTC. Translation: CAWSPLAGAHYEQYF.

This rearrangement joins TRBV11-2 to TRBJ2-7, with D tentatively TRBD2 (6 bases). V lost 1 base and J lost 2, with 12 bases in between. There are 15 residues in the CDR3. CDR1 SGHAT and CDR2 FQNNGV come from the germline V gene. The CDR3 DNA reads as TGTGCCAGCAGCTTAGGACTAGGCCTAGCCTACGAGCAGTACTTC. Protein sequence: CASSLGLGLAYEQYF.

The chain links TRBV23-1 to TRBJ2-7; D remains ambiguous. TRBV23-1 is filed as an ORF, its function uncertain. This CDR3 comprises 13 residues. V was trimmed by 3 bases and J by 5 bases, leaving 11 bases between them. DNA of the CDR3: TGCGCCAGCAGTCAGAGCATCACTAACGAGCAGTACTTC. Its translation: CASSQSITNEQYF.

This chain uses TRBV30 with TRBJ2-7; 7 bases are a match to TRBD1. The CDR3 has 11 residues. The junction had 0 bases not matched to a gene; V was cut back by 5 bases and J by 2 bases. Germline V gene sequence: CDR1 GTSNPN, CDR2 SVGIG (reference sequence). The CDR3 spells CAWGQAYEQYF. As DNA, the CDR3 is TGTGCCTGGGGACAGGCCTACGAGCAGTACTTC.